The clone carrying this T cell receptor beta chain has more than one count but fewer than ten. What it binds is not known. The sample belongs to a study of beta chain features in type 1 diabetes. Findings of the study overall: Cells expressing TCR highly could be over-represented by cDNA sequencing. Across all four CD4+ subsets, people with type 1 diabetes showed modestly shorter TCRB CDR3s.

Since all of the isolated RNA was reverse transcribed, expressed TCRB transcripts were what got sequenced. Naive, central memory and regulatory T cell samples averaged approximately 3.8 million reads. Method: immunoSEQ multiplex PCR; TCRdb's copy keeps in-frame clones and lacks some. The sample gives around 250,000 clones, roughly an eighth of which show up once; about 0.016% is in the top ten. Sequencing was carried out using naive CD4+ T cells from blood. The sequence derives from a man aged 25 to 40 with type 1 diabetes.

The CDR3 is CASSNTGNTGELFF. CDR3 sequence (DNA): TGTGCCAGTAGTAACACAGGGAACACCGGGGAGCTGTTTTTT. The V gene is TRBV19, the J gene TRBJ2-2, with a tentative D call TRBD1 (5 bases). The CDR3 consists of 14 residues. Trimming cost V 4 bases and J 1 base, with 7 bases left between them. Germline CDR1 is LNHDA and CDR2 is SQIVND (reference sequence).